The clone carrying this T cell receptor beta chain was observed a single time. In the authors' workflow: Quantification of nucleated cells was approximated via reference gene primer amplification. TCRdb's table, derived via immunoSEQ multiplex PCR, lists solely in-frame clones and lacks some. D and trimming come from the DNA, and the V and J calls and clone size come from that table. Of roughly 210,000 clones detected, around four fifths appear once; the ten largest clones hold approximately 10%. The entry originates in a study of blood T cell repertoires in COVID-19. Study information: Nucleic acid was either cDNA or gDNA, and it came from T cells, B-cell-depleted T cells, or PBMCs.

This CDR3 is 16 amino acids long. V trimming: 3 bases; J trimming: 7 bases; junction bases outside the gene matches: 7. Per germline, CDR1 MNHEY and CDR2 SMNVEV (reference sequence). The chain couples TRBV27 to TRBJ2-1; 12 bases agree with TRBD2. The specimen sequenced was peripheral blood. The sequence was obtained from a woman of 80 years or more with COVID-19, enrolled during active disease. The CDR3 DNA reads TGTGCCAGCAGTTTCGTCCTAGCGGGGGGGCCAAATGAGCAGTTCTTC. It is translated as CASSFVLAGGPNEQFF.